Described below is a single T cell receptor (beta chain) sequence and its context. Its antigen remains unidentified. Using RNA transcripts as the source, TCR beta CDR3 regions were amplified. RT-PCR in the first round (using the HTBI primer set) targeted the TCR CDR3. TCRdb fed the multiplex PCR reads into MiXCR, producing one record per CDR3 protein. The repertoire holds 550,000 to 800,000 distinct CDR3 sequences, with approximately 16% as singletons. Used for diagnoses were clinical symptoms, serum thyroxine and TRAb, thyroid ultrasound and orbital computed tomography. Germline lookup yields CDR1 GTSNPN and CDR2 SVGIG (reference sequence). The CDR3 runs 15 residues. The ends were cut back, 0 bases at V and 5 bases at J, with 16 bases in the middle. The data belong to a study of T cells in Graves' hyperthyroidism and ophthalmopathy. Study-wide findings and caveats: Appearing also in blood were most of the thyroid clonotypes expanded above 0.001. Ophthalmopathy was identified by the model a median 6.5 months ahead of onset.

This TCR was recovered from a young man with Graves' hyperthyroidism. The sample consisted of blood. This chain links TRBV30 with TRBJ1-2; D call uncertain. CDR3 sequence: CAWSVEAGALYGYTF. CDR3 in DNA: TGTGCCTGGAGTGTTGAGGCAGGCGCCCTATATGGCTACACCTTC.